The 14 T cell receptor beta chains presented below share a single source sample, sequenced in a study of regulatory T cells in long-lasting Graves disease. TCR beta libraries were built with iRepertoire HTBI primers and Arm-PCR of CDR3 regions. TCRdb re-called the multiplex PCR reads with MiXCR, one entry per CDR3 protein. The profile covers roughly 400,000 distinct CDR3 sequences, with 21% appearing a single time and approximately 14% taken by the ten largest. The time point denotes: persistent/refractory GD, antithyroid drugs over 5 years with positive TRAb. PBMC-derived RNA was used for the TCR library. Sequencing used peripheral blood mononuclear cells (PBMCs), obtained when the disease was refractory, from a patient treated with antithyroid drugs. The receptors originated from a female donor with Graves disease.

This clonotype has more than one count but fewer than ten. V usage is TRBV28 and J usage is TRBJ1-4; 9 nucleotides line up with TRBD1. Germline values: CDR1 MDHEN, CDR2 SYDVKM. This CDR3 region has 14 residues. J was trimmed by 8 bases and V by 6 bases; bases with no gene match: 7. CDR3 amino acids: CASSGTGLGEKLFF. CDR3 sequence (DNA): TGTGCCAGCAGCGGGACAGGGCTGGGGGAAAAACTGTTTTTT. Drawing the rest from reference TRBV28 and TRBJ1-4, the complete variable domain is DVKVTQSSRYLVKRTGEKVFLECVQDMDHENMFWYRQDPGLGLRLIYFSYDVKMKEKGDIPEGYSVSREKKERFSLILESASTNQTSMYLCASSGTGLGEKLFFGSGTQLSVL.

On this clonotype itself: The conserved phenylalanine or tryptophan is not found at the CDR3 terminus, so this likely reflects a read error. No DNA is shown, since the ends of the CDR3 on it are uncertain; the CDR3 is the one TCRdb lists. The chain is built from TRBV9 and TRBJ2-7; the table's D gene call, TRBD1, was not cross checked with the DNA. From its first to its last residue, the CDR3 has 11 amino acids. Germline V gene data show CDR1 as SGDLS and CDR2 as YYNGEE. CDR3 amino acids: CASSGTGTGRL.

This clonotype occurred a few times. The V gene is TRBV29-1, the J gene TRBJ2-5; D gene ambiguous. Germline assignment: CDR1 SQVTM and CDR2 ANQGSEA. V was pared by 2 bases and J by 5 bases, with 9 bases between. The CDR3 length is 12 residues. The CDR3 protein is CSVEREWETQYF. Written as DNA, the CDR3 is TGCAGCGTTGAAAGAGAATGGGAGACCCAGTACTTC.

This clonotype was observed a handful of times. The V and J genes are TRBV5-1 and TRBJ2-2; 10 positions agree with TRBD1. This CDR3 spans 16 amino acids. The germline CDR1 and CDR2 sequences are SGHRS and YFSETQ. With V trimmed by 0 bases and J by 6 bases, 5 bases remained unmatched. Here the CDR3 DNA reads TGCGCCAGCAGCTTGGCCCCCGGGACAGGGGCCGGGGAGCTGTTTTTT. Its translation is CASSLAPGTGAGELFF.

This clonotype showed up just a few times. V is TRBV27 and J is TRBJ2-7; no reliable D call. Trimming removed 4 bases at V and 5 bases at J, with 15 bases between. This CDR3 region has 14 residues. From germline, CDR1 is MNHEY and CDR2 SMNVEV (reference sequence). This CDR3 reads CASSYLSPPDEQYF. Written as DNA, the CDR3 is TGTGCCAGCAGTTATCTTTCACCACCGGACGAGCAGTACTTC.

This clonotype has more than one count but fewer than ten. V gene TRBV5-6 combines with J gene TRBJ1-2; 8 nucleotides agree with TRBD1. This CDR3 contains 14 residues. V lost 3 bases and J lost 8; bases outside the gene matches: 9. CDR1 is SGHDT and CDR2 is YYEEEE in the germline V gene. The CDR3 here is CASSSGQGAEGYTF. DNA of the CDR3: TGTGCCAGCAGCTCTGGGCAGGGGGCGGAAGGCTACACCTTC.

This clonotype was detected a few times. The rearrangement links TRBV19 to TRBJ2-2; D possibly matches TRBD1 or TRBD2 (6 bases each). The ends were cut back, 6 bases at V and 5 bases at J, with 13 bases in the middle. Germline CDR1 is LNHDA and CDR2 is SQIVND (reference sequence). This CDR3 is 14 amino acids long. The chain's CDR3 is CASSREGGTGELFF. The CDR3 nucleotides read TGTGCCAGTAGCCGAGAGGGGGGAACCGGGGAGCTGTTTTTT. Together with reference TRBV19 and TRBJ2-2, the CDR3 gives the full variable domain: DGGITQSPKYLFRKEGQNVTLSCEQNLNHDAMYWYRQDPGQGLRLIYYSQIVNDFQKGDIAEGYSVSREKKESFPLTVTSAQKNPTAFYLCASSREGGTGELFFGEGSRLTVL.

The chain uses TRBV3-1 and TRBJ2-7; TRBD1 agrees at 8 bases. CDR1 is LGHDT and CDR2 is YNNKEL in the germline V gene (reference sequence). V shed 1 base and J 2 bases; nucleotides not matched to a gene: 4. CDR3 length: 15 residues. Here the CDR3 reads CASSQVGTGPYEQYF. Written as DNA, the CDR3 is TGTGCCAGCAGCCAAGTCGGGACAGGACCCTACGAGCAGTACTTC.

This clonotype was counted only a few times. The final CDR3 position lacks the conserved phenylalanine or tryptophan, pointing to a likely read error. The chain is built from TRBV30 and TRBJ1-5; D gene ambiguous. CDR3 size: 14 residues. Trimming cost V 2 bases and J 1 base, with 9 bases left between them. Looked up from germline, CDR1 is GTSNPN and CDR2 is SVGIG (reference sequence). CDR3 sequence: CAWSLGLSNQPQHS. For the CDR3, the DNA is TGTGCCTGGAGTCTGGGCCTCAGCAATCAGCCCCAGCATTCT.

This clonotype came up many times. V gene TRBV28 combines with J gene TRBJ2-2; D ambiguous. The V gene lost 5 bases and the J gene lost 3 bases, with 13 bases spanning the gap. The CDR3 is 15 residues long. Looked up from germline, CDR1 is MDHEN and CDR2 is SYDVKM. DNA for the CDR3: TGTGCCAGCAGTATTTGGGAAGAGGACACCGGGGAGCTGTTTTTT. Translation: CASSIWEEDTGELFF.

This clonotype was counted at least ten times. The chain joins TRBV2 to TRBJ2-2; the D gene is possibly TRBD2 (6 bases). Germline CDR1 reads SNHLY; CDR2 reads FYNNEI. Trimming shortened V by 8 bases and J by 0 bases, and 16 bases separated the two germline ends. CDR3 length equals 16 residues. CDR3 region: CASGALGDSNTGELFF. CDR3 DNA: TGTGCCAGCGGAGCGCTTGGGGACTCGAACACCGGGGAGCTGTTTTTT.

This clonotype was seen ten or more times. The gene calls are TRBV12-3 or TRBV12-4 and TRBJ1-2; 8 bases match TRBD1. The V and J ends lost 1 base and 9 bases, in that order; junction bases with no gene match: 7. There are 14 residues in the CDR3. This CDR3 reads CASSLDPQGGRYTF. The CDR3 DNA reads TGTGCCAGCAGTTTAGACCCACAGGGGGGTCGCTACACCTTC.

This chain connects TRBV4-1 to TRBJ1-5; D not certain. V lost 0 bases and J lost 2, with 8 bases in between. The germline CDR1 and CDR2 sequences are MGHRA and YSYEKL. This CDR3 comprises 15 residues. This chain's CDR3 is CASSQETRGNQPQHF. The DNA for the CDR3 is TGCGCCAGCAGCCAAGAAACGCGGGGCAATCAGCCCCAGCATTTT.

This clonotype has a handful of counts. A much larger clone lies one base from this, so it may be a read error. The gene calls are TRBV28 and TRBJ2-7; maybe TRBD1 (6 bases). The germline gives CDR1 MDHEN, CDR2 SYDVKM. Trimming cost V 4 bases and J 0 bases, with 7 bases left between them. The CDR3 is 13 amino acids. The DNA of the CDR3 is TGTGCCAGCAGTTACAGGGCCTCCTACGAGCAGTACTTC. This sequence encodes CASSYRASYEQYF. Based on the CDR3 plus reference TRBV28 and TRBJ2-7, the full variable domain is DVKVTQSSRYLVKRTGEKVFLECVQDMDHENMFWYRQDPGLGLRLIYFSYDVKMKEKGDIPEGYSVSREKKERFSLILESASTNQTSMYLCASSYRASYEQYFGPGTRLTVT.